The subject of this entry is one T cell receptor beta chain. The data stem from a study of T cell changes during pregnancy in multiple sclerosis. V lost 5 bases, J lost 6 bases, and 10 bases stayed unmatched. Germline-derived CDR1 and CDR2 are MNHEY and SMNVEV (reference sequence). The CDR3 has 15 residues. This table comes from immunoSEQ multiplex PCR, and its TCRdb copy is limited to in-frame clones, with some not included. The sample comprises about 79,000 clones, approximately 92% of which are singletons, and 0.65% to 0.95% rests with the top ten. The sample in question was peripheral blood, obtained in the second trimester of pregnancy. The receptor's source is a female donor in good health, enrolled as a control in a pregnancy study. This sequence joins TRBV27 and TRBJ1-1; 9 nucleotides align to TRBD1. Written as DNA, the CDR3 is TGTGCCAGCAGTCCCAAAGGGACAGGGCACCCTGAAGCTTTCTTT. Translation: CASSPKGTGHPEAFF.